These T cell receptor beta chains were read from a single sample in a study of OX40 agonist ivuxolimab in advanced cancers. The repertoire was sequenced with immunoSEQ multiplex PCR; TCRdb's copy has only in-frame clones and lacks some. This table has about 54,000 clones, approximately 91% appearing once. The specimen comprised CD4+ or CD8+ T cells sorted from blood, sampled in a trial of the OX40 agonist ivuxolimab. These receptors were taken from an adult with an advanced solid tumor such as melanoma, head and neck, liver or kidney cancer. CDR3s include the opening cysteine and the closing phenylalanine or tryptophan. Each record gives: clone size, V gene, D gene, J gene, CDR3 DNA, CDR3 protein. A D gene is named only where the DNA matches it firmly. Expanded clones get a size class; other rows say once, few or many, or leave the size out.

size: once
V: TRBV11-2
D: -
J: TRBJ1-2
DNA: TGTGCCAGCAGCCCGGTGGGGGATTTCTATGGCTACACCTTC
CDR3: CASSPVGDFYGYTF

size: -
V: TRBV5-1
D: TRBD1
J: TRBJ2-1
DNA: TGCGCCAGCAGCGACCGCCCCCGGACAGGGGGGAGGGATGAGCAGTTCTTC
CDR3: CASSDRPRTGGRDEQFF

size: -
V: TRBV5-1
D: -
J: TRBJ2-5
DNA: TGCGCCAGCAGCTTATACGGGACACCCCAAGAGACCCAGTACTTC
CDR3: CASSLYGTPQETQYF

size: -
V: TRBV18
D: -
J: TRBJ2-7
DNA: TGTGCCAGCTCACCACCCGGTCTCTACGAGCAGTACTTC
CDR3: CASSPPGLYEQYF

size: once
V: TRBV6-5
D: TRBD1
J: TRBJ1-1
DNA: TGTGCCAGCAACGACAGGGAAGGCACTGAAGCTTTCTTT
CDR3: CASNDREGTEAFF

size: -
V: TRBV19
D: TRBD1
J: TRBJ2-3
DNA: TGTGCCAGCTCTGAAACCGGACAGGGGAACACAGATACGCAGTATTTT
CDR3: CASSETGQGNTDTQYF

size: -
V: TRBV11-2
D: TRBD2
J: TRBJ2-5
DNA: TGTGCCAGCAGCTTCCGACTAGCGGGGGATTTCCAAGAGACCCAGTACTTC
CDR3: CASSFRLAGDFQETQYF

size: -
V: TRBV27
D: -
J: TRBJ1-2
DNA: TGTGCCAGCAGTCCCTACATCGGCTATGGCTACACCTTC
CDR3: CASSPYIGYGYTF

size: -
V: TRBV6-1
D: -
J: TRBJ1-2
DNA: TGTGCCAGCAGTCTCGGGCCAGTAGCTAACTATGGCTACACCTTC
CDR3: CASSLGPVANYGYTF

size: -
V: TRBV5-8
D: -
J: TRBJ1-5
DNA: TGTGCCAGCAGCTCTTATAATCAGCCCCAGCATTTT
CDR3: CASSSYNQPQHF

size: -
V: TRBV5-6
D: -
J: TRBJ2-4
DNA: TGTGCCAGCAGCTTGGCCGTGACGGCGGGATCCAAAAACATTCAGTACTTC
CDR3: CASSLAVTAGSKNIQYF

size: -
V: TRBV7-9
D: -
J: TRBJ1-4
DNA: TGTGCCAGCAGCTGGGGGGGCTCGACAACTAATGAAAAACTGTTTTTT
CDR3: CASSWGGSTTNEKLFF

size: once
V: TRBV5-6
D: -
J: TRBJ2-7
DNA: TGTGCCAGCAGCCCCGGACCTTTTGCCTACGAGCAGTACTTC
CDR3: CASSPGPFAYEQYF

size: -
V: TRBV15
D: -
J: TRBJ2-1
DNA: TGTGCCACCAGCATAGGCAGTTCCTACAATGAGCAGTTCTTC
CDR3: CATSIGSSYNEQFF

size: once
V: TRBV28
D: -
J: TRBJ2-3
DNA: TGTGCCAGCACTCTCGGAGGGGGCCATCCAACAGATACGCAGTATTTT
CDR3: CASTLGGGHPTDTQYF

size: -
V: TRBV7-9
D: -
J: TRBJ2-3
DNA: TGTGCCAGCAGCCCAGACAGGGCGGGGGCAGATACGCAGTATTTT
CDR3: CASSPDRAGADTQYF

size: -
V: TRBV19
D: -
J: TRBJ1-3
DNA: TGTGCCAGTAGTATTGAGAGCTCTGGAAACACCATATATTTT
CDR3: CASSIESSGNTIYF

size: -
V: TRBV5-1
D: -
J: TRBJ2-5
DNA: TGCGCCAGCAGCTTGGCCAATGGCGTCCAAGAGACCCAGTACTTC
CDR3: CASSLANGVQETQYF

size: -
V: TRBV11-2
D: TRBD2
J: TRBJ2-5
DNA: TGTGCCAGCAGCTCCCCTAGCGGGGGGGCCCGAGAGACCCAGTACTTC
CDR3: CASSSPSGGARETQYF

size: -
V: TRBV4-1
D: -
J: TRBJ2-7
DNA: TGCGCCAGCAGCCAAGATGAAGAGGGGACCTCATACTTC
CDR3: CASSQDEEGTSYF

size: -
V: TRBV7-9
D: -
J: TRBJ2-7
DNA: TGTGCCAGCAGCTGGGGAACAGGCCGGACCTACGAGCAGTACTTC
CDR3: CASSWGTGRTYEQYF

size: once
V: TRBV19
D: -
J: TRBJ2-3
DNA: TGTGCCAGTAGTATAGCCCTCGCCAATACGCAGTATTTT
CDR3: CASSIALANTQYF

size: -
V: TRBV5-1
D: TRBD2
J: TRBJ2-2
DNA: TGCGCCAGCAGCCCGGCGGGGGGCGAACGTACCGGGGAGCTGTTTTTT
CDR3: CASSPAGGERTGELFF

size: once
V: TRBV15
D: -
J: TRBJ1-2
DNA: TGTGCCACCAGCGGAAATACAGGGCATGGCTACACCTTC
CDR3: CATSGNTGHGYTF

size: once
V: TRBV5-1
D: -
J: TRBJ2-7
DNA: TGCGCCAGCACCTACGGGTCCCCGGCCTACGAGCAGTACTTC
CDR3: CASTYGSPAYEQYF

size: -
V: TRBV6-5
D: -
J: TRBJ2-5
DNA: TGTGCCAGCAGTTCCTACTGCTCTGTCGAGCTGTACTTC
CDR3: CASSSYCSVELYF

size: -
V: TRBV2
D: TRBD1
J: TRBJ2-1
DNA: TGTGCCAGCAGTGAACTTGGGACAGGGTTGAACAATGAGCAGTTCTTC
CDR3: CASSELGTGLNNEQFF

size: -
V: TRBV29-1
D: TRBD1
J: TRBJ1-3
DNA: TGCAGCGTTGAGGGCAGGGGGTTAAACACCATATATTTT
CDR3: CSVEGRGLNTIYF

size: -
V: TRBV2
D: -
J: TRBJ1-1
DNA: TGTGCCAGCAACTTACAGGGGAACACTGAAGCTTTCTTT
CDR3: CASNLQGNTEAFF

size: -
V: TRBV6-5
D: -
J: TRBJ2-5
DNA: TGTGCCAGCAGTTACTCCGGGGGGACCCAGTACTTC
CDR3: CASSYSGGTQYF

size: -
V: TRBV5-1
D: -
J: TRBJ1-5
DNA: TGCGCCAGCGGCGAGGGCCCGGATCAGCCCCAGCATTTT
CDR3: CASGEGPDQPQHF

size: -
V: TRBV19
D: -
J: TRBJ2-7
DNA: TGTGCCAGTAGTAGCAGACCATACACCTACGAGCAGTACTTC
CDR3: CASSSRPYTYEQYF

size: -
V: TRBV11-3
D: TRBD2
J: TRBJ2-3
DNA: TGTGCCAGCAGCTTAGGTGGGCGGGGGGCTACAGATACGCAGTATTTT
CDR3: CASSLGGRGATDTQYF

size: -
V: TRBV5-1
D: -
J: TRBJ1-1
DNA: TGCGCCAGCAGCCCCTGGTCCGGGGGGGTCACTGAAGCTTTCTTT
CDR3: CASSPWSGGVTEAFF

size: -
V: TRBV4-2
D: TRBD2
J: TRBJ2-7
DNA: TGTGCCAGCAGCGCGACTAGCGGGAGAAGGTCCTACGAGCAGTACTTC
CDR3: CASSATSGRRSYEQYF

size: -
V: TRBV6-1
D: -
J: TRBJ2-7
DNA: TGTGCCAGCAGTCAGAGGGTATTAACCTACGAGCAGTACTTC
CDR3: CASSQRVLTYEQYF

size: -
V: TRBV6-5
D: TRBD2
J: TRBJ2-7
DNA: TGTGCCAGCAGTGCGACTAGCGGGGCCTCCTACGAGCAGTACTTC
CDR3: CASSATSGASYEQYF

size: -
V: TRBV28
D: -
J: TRBJ1-5
DNA: TGTGCCAGCAGCCTCTCGGGGGGATTTCAGCCCCAGCATTTT
CDR3: CASSLSGGFQPQHF

size: -
V: TRBV6-4
D: -
J: TRBJ1-1
DNA: TGTGCCAGCAGCCAACAGGGTGACACTGAAGCTTTCTTT
CDR3: CASSQQGDTEAFF

size: -
V: TRBV14
D: -
J: TRBJ2-7
DNA: TGTGCCAGCAGCCAAGGCCCGAGTCACCACTTC
CDR3: CASSQGPSHHF

size: once
V: TRBV7-9
D: -
J: TRBJ1-1
DNA: TGTGCCAGCAGCTTTCAGGCCATGAACACTGAAGCTTTCTTT
CDR3: CASSFQAMNTEAFF

size: -
V: TRBV6-5
D: -
J: TRBJ1-2
DNA: TGTGCCAGCAGAGGGGGGGCGCGTGGCTACACCTTC
CDR3: CASRGGARGYTF

size: -
V: TRBV27
D: TRBD2
J: TRBJ2-1
DNA: TGTGCCAGCAGTCTCCTAGCGGGAGGGGGTGAGCAGTTCTTC
CDR3: CASSLLAGGGEQFF

size: once
V: TRBV28
D: TRBD2
J: TRBJ2-3
DNA: TGTGCCAGCAGTTTAAATCCGCGGGAGTCGTCAGATACGCAGTATTTT
CDR3: CASSLNPRESSDTQYF

size: -
V: TRBV6-5
D: -
J: TRBJ1-6
DNA: TGTGCCATACAAAGGGGAGTCGATTCACCCCTCCACTTT
CDR3: CAIQRGVDSPLHF

size: -
V: TRBV6-6
D: -
J: TRBJ2-1
DNA: TGTGCCAGCAGTCTGGCTGCCTACAATGAGCAGTTCTTC
CDR3: CASSLAAYNEQFF

size: -
V: TRBV11-2
D: -
J: TRBJ2-1
DNA: TGTGCCAGCAGCTTAGTGCGGGTACGCAATGAGCAGTTCTTC
CDR3: CASSLVRVRNEQFF